The 21 T cell receptor beta chains in this list originate from one sample, sequenced in a study of radiation and T cells in renal cell carcinoma. The time point here: baseline pretreatment blood. Noted treatment: 15 Gy SBRT to primary tumor, nephrectomy 4 weeks later. Assay: immunoSEQ multiplex PCR; the TCRdb copy retains only in-frame clones and omits some. Here the sample spans 40,000 to 60,000 clones, about 80% being singletons. The material sequenced was blood, taken from a patient whose treatment included radiotherapy and nephrectomy. The origin of the receptors is a woman in her seventies with renal cell carcinoma.

The chain has TRBV28 and TRBJ1-3; D not resolved. Germline lookup yields CDR1 MDHEN and CDR2 SYDVKM. The CDR3 is 13 amino acids. Trimming took off 8 bases at V and 4 bases at J, with 12 bases between the two ends. The CDR3 DNA is TGTGCCAGCCTTCCAGCTCACGGAAACACCATATATTTT. Amino acid sequence: CASLPAHGNTIYF.

V gene TRBV9 combines with J gene TRBJ2-7, with D possibly being TRBD2 (5 bases). Germline V gene lookup returns CDR1 SGDLS and CDR2 YYNGEE. The V gene lost 0 bases and the J gene lost 7 bases, with 11 bases spanning the gap. CDR3 length equals 13 residues. The CDR3 loop reads CASSVDSSGEQYF. As DNA, the CDR3 is TGTGCCAGCAGCGTAGACAGCTCGGGGGAGCAGTACTTC.

This chain joins TRBV10-2 and TRBJ2-3, with D tentatively TRBD1 (8 bases). V was cut by 8 bases and J by 1 base, with 22 bases left in between. CDR1 is WSHSY and CDR2 is SAAADI in the germline V gene. The CDR3 is 17 amino acids. CDR3 amino acids: CASREPGQAGGTDTQYF. In DNA, the CDR3 is TGCGCCAGCCGAGAACCGGGACAGGCGGGGGGCACAGATACGCAGTATTTT.

The rearrangement uses TRBV5-6 and TRBJ2-3, with TRBD2 matching over 8 bases. The germline V gene encodes CDR1 SGHDT and CDR2 YYEEEE. The J segment lost 1 base and the V segment lost 10 bases, leaving 8 bases of the junction unmatched. The CDR3 contains 14 residues. CDR3 sequence reads: CAEGMRGGTDTQYF. The DNA for the CDR3 is TGTGCCGAGGGTATGCGGGGGGGCACAGATACGCAGTATTTT.

This clone was seen a few times. This chain joins TRBV6-1 and TRBJ1-2; no reliable D call. Trimming pared 1 base from V and 5 bases from J, leaving 2 bases between. This CDR3 has 11 amino acids. Per germline, CDR1 MNHNS and CDR2 SASEGT. CDR3 loop: CASSEEYGYTF. The CDR3, as DNA: TGTGCCAGCAGTGAAGAGTATGGCTACACCTTC.

V and J are TRBV7-9 and TRBJ2-7; 8 bases map to TRBD1. The CDR3 is 15 residues long. Losses at the gene ends were 4 bases for V and 3 bases for J; bases not matched to a gene: 8. Germline values: CDR1 SEHNR, CDR2 FQNEAQ (reference sequence). CDR3: CASSSTGDHLYEQYF. The CDR3 nucleotides read TGTGCCAGCAGCTCGACAGGGGACCACCTCTACGAGCAGTACTTC.

This chain connects TRBV6-6 to TRBJ1-3, with 7 bases fitting TRBD1. With V trimmed by 6 bases and J by 2 bases, 7 bases remained unmatched. This CDR3 has 15 residues. CDR1 is MNHNY and CDR2 is SVGAGI in the germline V gene (reference sequence). The CDR3 DNA sequence: TGTGCCAGCAGGATCCCAGGGGGTGCTGGAAACACCATATATTTT. Translated: CASRIPGGAGNTIYF.

The chain joins TRBV29-1 to TRBJ2-2, with TRBD1 identical over 7 bases. After removal of 6 bases from V and 3 bases from J, the junction contained 4 bases not matched to a gene. Germline lookup yields CDR1 SQVTM and CDR2 ANQGSEA. CDR3 length equals 13 residues. This chain's CDR3 is CSVRQGDTGELFF. The CDR3 DNA reads as TGCAGCGTGAGACAGGGAGACACCGGGGAGCTGTTTTTT.

The chain uses TRBV13 and TRBJ2-7; 8 nucleotides line up with TRBD2. The CDR3 totals 14 residues. The J segment lost 5 bases and the V segment lost 1 base, leaving 4 bases of the junction unmatched. Germline V gene sequence: CDR1 PRHDT, CDR2 FYEKMQ (reference sequence). CDR3 nucleotides: TGTGCCAGCAGCTTAGCGGGAGGGATCAACGAGCAGTACTTC. This codes for CASSLAGGINEQYF.

This clone came up once. The gene calls are TRBV19 and TRBJ1-3; D is undetermined. CDR3 length: 15 amino acids. V was clipped by 5 bases and J by 2 bases, with 13 bases between them. Germline CDR1 LNHDA, CDR2 SQIVND (reference sequence). The CDR3 spells CASSPSSVTGNTIYF. CDR3 bases: TGTGCCAGTAGTCCCAGCTCGGTGACTGGAAACACCATATATTTT.

The chain is built from TRBV4-1 and TRBJ2-4, with 11 bases aligning to TRBD1. The CDR3 is 19 residues long. CDR1 is MGHRA and CDR2 is YSYEKL in the germline V gene. Unmatched junction bases numbered 8, after V lost 0 bases and J lost 1 base. CDR3 coding DNA: TGCGCCAGCAGCCAAGAAGCAGGACAGGGGGCAGTGGCCAAAAACATTCAGTACTTC. The encoded protein is CASSQEAGQGAVAKNIQYF.

V usage is TRBV6-5 and J usage is TRBJ2-1, with D unresolved. CDR1 is MNHEY and CDR2 is SVGAGI in the germline V gene. The CDR3 spans 13 residues. Trimming shortened V by 6 bases and J by 7 bases, and 13 bases separated the two germline ends. CDR3 nucleotides: TGTGCCAGCAGGGGCAGGATATGGAATGAGCAGTTCTTC. Its protein product is CASRGRIWNEQFF.

This rearrangement joins TRBV5-4 to TRBJ2-2; TRBD1 matches at 7 bases. CDR1 and CDR2 (germline): SGHNT, YYREEE (reference sequence). The V segment lost 5 bases and the J segment 5 bases; nucleotides outside the gene matches: 9. This CDR3 region has 15 residues. The CDR3 loop reads CASSTPGGGTGELFF. CDR3 bases: TGTGCCAGCAGTACGCCAGGGGGTGGGACCGGGGAGCTGTTTTTT.

This sequence joins TRBV7-2 and TRBJ2-3; TRBD2 might be the D (6 bases). CDR1 SGHTA and CDR2 FQGNSA come from the germline V gene. Trimming cost V 2 bases and J 0 bases, with 9 bases left between them. This CDR3 comprises 15 residues. The CDR3 here is CASSLRGLSTDTQYF. The CDR3, as DNA: TGTGCCAGCAGCTTACGGGGGTTAAGCACAGATACGCAGTATTTT.

The chain has TRBV29-1 and TRBJ2-2, with 7 nucleotides matching TRBD1. With 4 bases clipped from V and 1 base from J, the junction kept 0 bases outside the gene matches. Germline-derived CDR1 and CDR2 are SQVTM and ANQGSEA. There are 13 residues in the CDR3. As DNA, the CDR3 is TGCAGCGTTGGGACAGGGAACACCGGGGAGCTGTTTTTT. Protein product: CSVGTGNTGELFF.

This clone has only a few counts. The rearrangement uses TRBV20-1 and TRBJ1-1; D remains ambiguous. CDR3 length: 11 amino acids. V was shortened by 2 bases and J by 7 bases, with 8 bases between the two germline ends. Germline V gives CDR1 DFQATT, CDR2 SNEGSKA (reference sequence). The CDR3 DNA sequence: TGCAGTGCTAGATTCAGGATTGAAGCTTTCTTT. Its protein product is CSARFRIEAFF.

Regarding this clone: A read error may produce the germline difference seen at one junction end. V is TRBV5-1 and J is TRBJ2-7; tentatively, D is TRBD2 (6 bases). CDR3 length: 11 residues. Germline loops: CDR1 SGHRS, CDR2 YFSETQ. The CDR3 protein is CASKGEVEQYF. CDR3 in DNA: TGCGCGAGCAAAGGGGAGGTCGAGCAGTACTTC.

V usage is TRBV2 and J usage is TRBJ2-7; no firm D call. Looked up from germline, CDR1 is SNHLY and CDR2 is FYNNEI. The V and J ends lost 2 bases and 10 bases respectively, with 15 bases between them. The CDR3 spans 13 residues. DNA of the CDR3: TGTGCCAGCAGTGAAAGGCGGAACAGCGAACAGTACTTC. This translates into CASSERRNSEQYF.

The chain recombines TRBV29-1 with TRBJ1-3, with a weak D call TRBD1 (5 bases). From germline, CDR1 is SQVTM and CDR2 ANQGSEA. The CDR3 has 14 amino acids. V was cut by 0 bases and J by 4 bases, with 10 bases left in between. The DNA of the CDR3 is TGCAGCGTTGAAGATGGGGGTTTCGGAAACACCATATATTTT. This translates into CSVEDGGFGNTIYF.

The CDR3 coding sequence is TGTGCCAGCACCGGTAGCGGGGGTGGAGATACGCAGTATTTT. Its protein is CASTGSGGGDTQYF. The chain has TRBV7-9 and TRBJ2-3; 9 bases fit TRBD2. Per the germline V gene, CDR1 is SEHNR and CDR2 is FQNEAQ (reference sequence). J lost 5 bases, V lost 7 bases, and 7 bases had no gene match. The CDR3 consists of 14 residues. Drawing the rest from reference TRBV7-9 and TRBJ2-3, the complete variable domain is DTGVSQNPRHKITKRGQNVTFRCDPISEHNRLYWYRQTLGQGPEFLTYFQNEAQLEKSRLLSDRFSAERPKGSFSTLEIQRTEQGDSAMYLCASTGSGGGDTQYFGPGTRLTVL.

V is TRBV9 and J is TRBJ1-3, with 8 bases matching TRBD1. The CDR3 sequence is 15 residues long. V was pared by 4 bases and J by 4 bases, with 7 bases of the junction left unmatched. CDR1 and CDR2 (germline): SGDLS, YYNGEE. The CDR3 is CASSSSGQGGNTIYF. CDR3 nucleotide sequence: TGTGCCAGCAGCTCTAGCGGACAGGGAGGAAACACCATATATTTT.